Detailed here is one T cell receptor beta chain. Some clones are missing from TCRdb's copy, which holds only in-frame ones; the method was immunoSEQ multiplex PCR. The sample yields around 230,000 clones, around 94% seen once. These data are taken from a study of control samples from healthy donors and cancer patients. This receptor was identified in a man aged 50 to 59 in good health. What was sequenced was blood.

The CDR3: CATGDRGVYGYTF. In DNA form, the CDR3 reads TGTGCCACCGGGGACAGGGGGGTCTATGGCTACACCTTC. This sequence joins TRBV24-1 and TRBJ1-2; 11 bases line up with TRBD1. This CDR3 is built from 13 residues. J gave up 4 bases and V 9 bases, and 3 bases lay outside the gene matches. Germline values: CDR1 KGHDR, CDR2 SFDVKD.